Described below is a single TCR beta chain sequence and its context. With 5 bases removed from V and 0 bases from J, the gap between germline ends came to 7 bases. Germline CDR1 is LGHNA and CDR2 is YNFKEQ. CDR3 length equals 13 residues. TCRdb passed the 5' RACE reads through MiXCR, listing each CDR3 protein once. The table includes a few hundred thousand distinct CDR3 sequences, 3% to 4.5% detected once. The sample is drawn from a study of T cells after yellow fever vaccination. This sequence was found in a man between 18 and 35 years old who received the YFV17D yellow fever vaccine. The chain uses TRBV4-2 and TRBJ1-1, with D uncertain. The source material was PBMCs, sampled 5 days after the yellow fever booster vaccination. The CDR3 reads CASSEHMNTEAFF. The DNA of the CDR3 is TGTGCCAGCAGCGAACATATGAACACTGAAGCTTTCTTT.